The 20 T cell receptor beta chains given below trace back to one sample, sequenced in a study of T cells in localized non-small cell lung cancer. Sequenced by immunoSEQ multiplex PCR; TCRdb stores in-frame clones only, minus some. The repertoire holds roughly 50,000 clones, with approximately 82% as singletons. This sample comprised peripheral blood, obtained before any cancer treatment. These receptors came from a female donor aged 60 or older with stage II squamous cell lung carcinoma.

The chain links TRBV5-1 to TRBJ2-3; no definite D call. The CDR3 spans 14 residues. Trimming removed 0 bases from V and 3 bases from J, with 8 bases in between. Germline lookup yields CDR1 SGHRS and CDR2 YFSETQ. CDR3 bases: TGCGCCAGCAGCTTGGGGACCCAAACAGATACGCAGTATTTT. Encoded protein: CASSLGTQTDTQYF.

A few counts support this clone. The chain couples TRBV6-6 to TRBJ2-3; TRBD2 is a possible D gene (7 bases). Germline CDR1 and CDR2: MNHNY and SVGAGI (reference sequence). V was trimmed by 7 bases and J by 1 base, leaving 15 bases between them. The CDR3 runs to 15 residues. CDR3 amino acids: CASNDGGPRTDTQYF. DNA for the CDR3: TGTGCCAGCAACGACGGGGGGCCGCGCACAGATACGCAGTATTTT.

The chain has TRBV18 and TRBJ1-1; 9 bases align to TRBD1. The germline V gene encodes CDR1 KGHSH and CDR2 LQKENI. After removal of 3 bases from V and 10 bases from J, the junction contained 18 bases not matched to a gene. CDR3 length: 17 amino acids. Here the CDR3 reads CASSPAEQGQGKTRAFF. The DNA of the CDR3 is TGTGCCAGCTCACCCGCCGAACAGGGACAGGGTAAGACTAGAGCTTTCTTT.

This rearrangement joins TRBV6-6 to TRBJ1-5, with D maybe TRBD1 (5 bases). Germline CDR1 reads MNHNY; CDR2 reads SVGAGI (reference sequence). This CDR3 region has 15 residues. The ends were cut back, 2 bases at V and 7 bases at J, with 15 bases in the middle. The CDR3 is CASSYPARGEQPQHF. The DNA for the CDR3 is TGTGCCAGCAGTTACCCCGCGAGGGGTGAGCAGCCCCAGCATTTT.

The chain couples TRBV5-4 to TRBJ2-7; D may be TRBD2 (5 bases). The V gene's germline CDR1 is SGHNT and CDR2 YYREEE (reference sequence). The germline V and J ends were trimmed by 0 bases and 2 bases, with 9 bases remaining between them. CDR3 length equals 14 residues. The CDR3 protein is CASSLEVSAYEQYF. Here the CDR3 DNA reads TGTGCCAGCAGCTTGGAGGTTAGCGCCTACGAGCAGTACTTC.

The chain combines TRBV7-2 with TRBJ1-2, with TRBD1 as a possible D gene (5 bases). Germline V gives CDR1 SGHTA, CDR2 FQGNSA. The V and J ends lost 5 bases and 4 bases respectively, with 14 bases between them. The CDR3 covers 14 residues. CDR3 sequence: CASSRDTQGYGYTF. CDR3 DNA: TGTGCCAGCAGCCGAGACACCCAGGGCTATGGCTACACCTTC.

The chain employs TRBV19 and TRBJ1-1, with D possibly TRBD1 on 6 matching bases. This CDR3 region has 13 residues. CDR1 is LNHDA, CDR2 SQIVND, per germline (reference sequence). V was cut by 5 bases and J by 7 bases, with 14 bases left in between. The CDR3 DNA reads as TGTGCCAGTAGTCTGCGGGGGCGGTTTGAAGCTTTCTTT. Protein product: CASSLRGRFEAFF.

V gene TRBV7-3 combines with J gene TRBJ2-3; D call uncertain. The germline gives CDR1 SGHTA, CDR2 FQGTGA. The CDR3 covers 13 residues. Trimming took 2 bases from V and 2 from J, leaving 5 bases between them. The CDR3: CASSLGSTDTQYF. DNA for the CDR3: TGTGCCAGCAGCTTAGGTTCCACAGATACGCAGTATTTT.

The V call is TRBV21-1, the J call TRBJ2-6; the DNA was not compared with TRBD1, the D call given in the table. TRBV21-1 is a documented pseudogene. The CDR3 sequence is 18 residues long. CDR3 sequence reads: CASSAWDRGTSGANVLTF. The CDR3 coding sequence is TGTGCCAGCAGCGCGTGGGACAGGGGTACGTCTGGGGCCAACGTCCTGACTTTC.

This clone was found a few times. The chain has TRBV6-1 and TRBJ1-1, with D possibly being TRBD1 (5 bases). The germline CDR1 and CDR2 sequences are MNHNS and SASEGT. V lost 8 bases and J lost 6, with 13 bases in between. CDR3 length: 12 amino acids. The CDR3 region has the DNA TGTGCCAGCTCCCCTGGGGGTCCTGAAGCTTTCTTT. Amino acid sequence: CASSPGGPEAFF.

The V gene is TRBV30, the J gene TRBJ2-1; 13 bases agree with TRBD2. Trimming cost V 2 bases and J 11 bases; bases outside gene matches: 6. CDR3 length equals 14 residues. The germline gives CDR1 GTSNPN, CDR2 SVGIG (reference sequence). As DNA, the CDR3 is TGTGCCTGGAGTACCCAGGGACTAGCGGGGAAGCAGTTCTTC. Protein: CAWSTQGLAGKQFF. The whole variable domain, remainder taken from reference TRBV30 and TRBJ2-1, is SQTIHQWPATLVQPVGSPLSLECTVEGTSNPNLYWYRQAAGRGLQLLFYSVGIGQISSEVPQNLSASRPQDRQFILSSKKLLLSDSGFYLCAWSTQGLAGKQFFGPGTRLTVL.

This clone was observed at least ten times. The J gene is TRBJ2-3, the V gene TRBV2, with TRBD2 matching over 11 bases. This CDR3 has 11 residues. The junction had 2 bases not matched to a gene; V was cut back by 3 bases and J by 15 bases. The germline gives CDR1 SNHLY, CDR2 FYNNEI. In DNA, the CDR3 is TGTGCCAGCAGTGAGACTAGCGGGGCTTATTTT. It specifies CASSETSGAYF.

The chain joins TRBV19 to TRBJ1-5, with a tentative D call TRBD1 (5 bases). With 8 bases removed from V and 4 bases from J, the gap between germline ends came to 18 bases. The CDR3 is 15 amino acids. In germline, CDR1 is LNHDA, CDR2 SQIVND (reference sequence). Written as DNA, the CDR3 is TGTGCCAGTTGGGACCATGACAGAACTAATCAGCCCCAGCATTTT. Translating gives CASWDHDRTNQPQHF.

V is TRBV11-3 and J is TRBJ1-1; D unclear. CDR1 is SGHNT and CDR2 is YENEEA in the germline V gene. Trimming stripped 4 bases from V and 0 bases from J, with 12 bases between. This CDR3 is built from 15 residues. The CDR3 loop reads CASSSRRLMNTEAFF. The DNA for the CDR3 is TGTGCCAGCAGCTCGAGACGGCTCATGAACACTGAAGCTTTCTTT.

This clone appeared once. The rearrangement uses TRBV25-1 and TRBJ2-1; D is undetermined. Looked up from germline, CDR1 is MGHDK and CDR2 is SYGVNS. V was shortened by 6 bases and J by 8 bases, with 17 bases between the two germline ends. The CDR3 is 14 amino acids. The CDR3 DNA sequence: TGTGCCAGCAGCGTGGGTGGGTATATAGATGAGCAGTTCTTC. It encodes CASSVGGYIDEQFF. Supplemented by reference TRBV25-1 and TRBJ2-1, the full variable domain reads EADIYQTPRYLVIGTGKKITLECSQTMGHDKMYWYQQDPGMELHLIHYSYGVNSTEKGDLSSESTVSRIRTEHFPLTLESARPSHTSQYLCASSVGGYIDEQFFGPGTRLTVL.

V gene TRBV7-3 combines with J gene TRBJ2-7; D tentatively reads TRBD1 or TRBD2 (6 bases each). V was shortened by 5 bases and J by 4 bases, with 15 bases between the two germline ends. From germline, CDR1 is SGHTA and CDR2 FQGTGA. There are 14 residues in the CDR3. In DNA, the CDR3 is TGTGCCAGCAGCCCACGGAGGGGGAATTACGAGCAGTACTTC. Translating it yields CASSPRRGNYEQYF.

CDR3 bases: TGCAGCGTTGTAGTACAGGGGTCGTCCTTCTCCTACGAGCAGTACTTC. Its translation is CSVVVQGSSFSYEQYF. The V gene is TRBV29-1, the J gene TRBJ2-7; 7 bases agree with TRBD1. Germline CDR1 SQVTM, CDR2 ANQGSEA. V dropped 4 bases and J dropped 0; count of bases not matched to a gene: 12. The CDR3 covers 16 residues.

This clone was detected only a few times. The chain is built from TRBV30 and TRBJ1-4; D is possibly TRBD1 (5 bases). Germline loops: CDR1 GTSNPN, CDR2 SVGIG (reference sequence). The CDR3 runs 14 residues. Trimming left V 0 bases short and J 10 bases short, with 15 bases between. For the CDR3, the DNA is TGTGCCTGGAGTGTCGACGGCCGGGACCCAAAACTGTTTTTT. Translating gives CAWSVDGRDPKLFF.

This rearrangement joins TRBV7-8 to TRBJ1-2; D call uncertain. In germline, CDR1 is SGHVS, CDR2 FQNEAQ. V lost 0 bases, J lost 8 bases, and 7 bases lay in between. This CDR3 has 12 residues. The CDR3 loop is CASSLATGGYTF. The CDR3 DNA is TGTGCCAGCAGCTTAGCTACCGGCGGCTACACCTTC.

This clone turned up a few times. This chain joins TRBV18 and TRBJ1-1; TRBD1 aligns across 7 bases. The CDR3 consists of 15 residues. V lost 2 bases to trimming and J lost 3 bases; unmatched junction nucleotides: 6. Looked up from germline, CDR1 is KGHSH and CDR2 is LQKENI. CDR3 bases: TGTGCCAGCTCACCATCCTTCAGGGGGGACACTGAAGCTTTCTTT. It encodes CASSPSFRGDTEAFF.